This passage covers 23 T cell receptor beta chains from one sample sequenced in a study of blood T cells in healthy people across ages. Primed by a sample-barcoded 5' primer and a J-beta primer mix, a second PCR proceeded for about 7 to 11 cycles. TCRdb analysed the 5' RACE reads with MiXCR anew, one entry per CDR3 protein. The sample includes roughly 1,000,000 distinct CDR3 sequences, roughly a quarter seen only once; the top ten take approximately 0.7%. This sample was shared with a second study, whose subject was T cells of mothers and their children.

Sequenced: blood. Receptors originate from a girl aged 2 to 9 in good health.

A few counts support this clonotype. In nucleotides, the CDR3 is TGTGCCAGCAGTGGGCAGAACAGGGCTAACGAAGTCAAAAACATTCAGTACTTC. Translation gives CASSGQNRANEVKNIQYF. The chain has TRBV6-6 and TRBJ2-4; TRBD1 is a possible D gene (6 bases). The V gene's germline CDR1 is MNHNY and CDR2 SVGAGI (reference sequence). The CDR3 spans 18 residues. The V end lost 5 bases, the J end lost 3 bases, and 23 bases lay between the germline ends.

The chain is built from TRBV12-3 or TRBV12-4 and TRBJ2-1; D ambiguous. Trimming shortened V by 5 bases and J by 15 bases, and 17 bases separated the two germline ends. This CDR3 contains 12 residues. The CDR3 DNA follows: TGTGCCAGCAGTCAGAGTGGGGTGCGCGCGTTCTTC. This encodes CASSQSGVRAFF.

This chain joins TRBV20-1 and TRBJ2-7, with no clear D. The CDR3 covers 13 residues. From germline, CDR1 is DFQATT and CDR2 SNEGSKA (reference sequence). V gave up 2 bases and J gave up 4 bases, with 12 bases separating them. For the CDR3, the DNA is TGCAGTGCTAGAATGGCTAACCTATACGAGCAGTACTTC. Translating gives CSARMANLYEQYF.

In this sample, this clonotype turned up a few times. V gene TRBV20-1 combines with J gene TRBJ2-1, with 7 bases aligning to TRBD2. The CDR3 contains 16 residues. Germline lookup yields CDR1 DFQATT and CDR2 SNEGSKA (reference sequence). V was pared by 1 base and J by 3 bases, with 9 bases of the junction left unmatched. The CDR3 sequence is CSARAANSGHYNEQFF. In nucleotides, the CDR3 is TGCAGTGCTAGAGCGGCGAATAGCGGGCACTACAATGAGCAGTTCTTC.

This clonotype was seen only a few times. At one end the junction does not follow the germline gene, possibly because of a read error. The CDR3 DNA is TGTGCCAGCAGCAAAGGCAGGGAGTGGACTGAAGAACTGTTTTTT. Encoded protein: CASSKGREWTEELFF. This sequence joins TRBV9 and TRBJ1-4; perhaps TRBD1 as D (5 bases). CDR3 length: 15 amino acids. From germline, CDR1 is SGDLS and CDR2 YYNGEE.

In DNA form, the CDR3 reads TGTGCCAGCAGCTTAGGCACGTCAGATACGCAGTATTTT. It translates to CASSLGTSDTQYF. This chain joins TRBV7-2 and TRBJ2-3; D remains unclear. The CDR3 is 13 amino acids. V shed 1 base and J shed 4 bases, with 6 bases lying between them. Germline CDR1 and CDR2: SGHTA and FQGNSA.

V usage is TRBV7-8 and J usage is TRBJ1-3; no definite D call. Germline-derived CDR1 and CDR2 are SGHVS and FQNEAQ. The CDR3 is 16 amino acids. Deletions cut 2 bases from V and 3 bases from J, with 14 bases between. CDR3 region: CASSLKRMWVGNTIYF. CDR3 nucleotides: TGTGCCAGCAGCTTAAAGAGGATGTGGGTTGGAAACACCATATATTTT. Together with reference TRBV7-8 and TRBJ1-3, the CDR3 gives the full variable domain: GAGVSQSPRYKVAKRGQDVALRCDPISGHVSLFWYQQALGQGPEFLTYFQNEAQLDKSGLPSDRFFAERPEGSVSTLKIQRTQQEDSAVYLCASSLKRMWVGNTIYFGEGSWLTVV.

V and J are TRBV28 and TRBJ2-5; TRBD1 matches 9 bases. Per germline, CDR1 MDHEN and CDR2 SYDVKM. V shed 9 bases, J shed 1 base, and the junction held 9 bases outside the gene matches. The CDR3 loop spans 15 amino acids. CDR3 bases: TGTGCCAGTCCCCCCCGACAGGGGGTCCAAGAGACCCAGTACTTC. Protein sequence: CASPPRQGVQETQYF.

The V gene is TRBV2, the J gene TRBJ1-1; possible D gene TRBD1, 5 bases. Germline V gives CDR1 SNHLY, CDR2 FYNNEI. The CDR3 covers 12 residues. Trimming pared 2 bases from V and 8 bases from J, leaving 9 bases between. The DNA for the CDR3 is TGTGCCAGCAGTGAATCAGGGTGGGAAGCTTTCTTT. Translated: CASSESGWEAFF.

This clonotype was found a few times. The chain carries TRBV7-3 and TRBJ2-4; 8 bases are a match to TRBD2. Germline V CDR1 and CDR2: SGHTA, FQGTGA. The J segment lost 7 bases and the V segment lost 1 base, leaving 6 bases of the junction unmatched. CDR3 size: 15 residues. CDR3: CASSLSGGGWNIQYF. The CDR3 bases are TGTGCCAGCAGCTTAAGTGGCGGGGGGTGGAACATTCAGTACTTC.

This clonotype was seen a handful of times. The CDR3 nucleotides read TGTGCCAGCAGCCGAACGGGGGGCCCCCAAGAGACCCAGTACTTC. This sequence encodes CASSRTGGPQETQYF. The chain joins TRBV7-3 to TRBJ2-5; tentatively, D is TRBD2 (7 bases). The germline V gene encodes CDR1 SGHTA and CDR2 FQGTGA. The length of the CDR3 is 15 residues. Trimming pared 5 bases from V and 1 base from J, leaving 14 bases between. Variable domain in full (rest from reference TRBV7-3 and TRBJ2-5): GAGVSQTPSNKVTEKGKYVELRCDPISGHTALYWYRQSLGQGPEFLIYFQGTGAADDSGLPNDRFFAVRPEGSVSTLKIQRTERGDSAVYLCASSRTGGPQETQYFGPGTRLLVL.

This chain connects TRBV19 to TRBJ2-5; no clear D gene. Trimming stripped 1 base from V and 5 bases from J, with 23 bases between. CDR3 length: 18 residues. Germline-derived CDR1 and CDR2 are LNHDA and SQIVND (reference sequence). The CDR3 DNA reads TGTGCCAGTAGTATAGTTTCTTTTTCCGATGGCTTCGGGGAGACCCAGTACTTC. Amino acid sequence: CASSIVSFSDGFGETQYF.

This clonotype was counted only a few times. The V gene is TRBV28, the J gene TRBJ2-1, with 7 positions matching TRBD2. V lost 7 bases, J lost 7 bases, and 7 bases stayed unmatched. The V gene's germline CDR1 is MDHEN and CDR2 SYDVKM. The CDR3 is 13 residues long. The CDR3 region has the DNA TGTGCCAGCACCTTTACCGGGGGGAATGAGCAGTTCTTC. This encodes CASTFTGGNEQFF.

The chain uses TRBV2 and TRBJ2-6, with no clear D. The CDR3 covers 14 residues. CDR1 and CDR2 (germline): SNHLY, FYNNEI. V shed 5 bases and J shed 0 bases, with 5 bases lying between them. The CDR3 DNA follows: TGTGCCAGCAGTACATTCTCTGGGGCCAACGTCCTGACTTTC. Translated: CASSTFSGANVLTF.

This chain uses TRBV7-9 with TRBJ1-5; D gene uncertain. CDR1 is SEHNR, CDR2 FQNEAQ, per germline (reference sequence). The ends were cut back, 1 base at V and 6 bases at J, with 7 bases in the middle. CDR3 length: 13 amino acids. The CDR3 nucleotides are TGTGCCAGCAGCTTAGACGGAGTTCAGCCCCAGCATTTT. Translating it yields CASSLDGVQPQHF.

The chain is built from TRBV7-2 and TRBJ1-2, with 9 bases aligning to TRBD1. This CDR3 region has 14 residues. Germline CDR1 reads SGHTA; CDR2 reads FQGNSA. V lost 5 bases, J lost 9 bases, and 10 bases stayed unmatched. The CDR3 region has the DNA TGTGCCAGCAGCCCCCTTGGGACAGGGATTAGCTACACCTTC. It specifies CASSPLGTGISYTF. Combining the CDR3 with reference TRBV7-2 and TRBJ1-2 gives the whole variable domain GAGVSQSPSNKVTEKGKDVELRCDPISGHTALYWYRQSLGQGLEFLIYFQGNSAPDKSGLPSDRFSAERTGGSVSTLTIQRTQQEDSAVYLCASSPLGTGISYTFGSGTRLTVV.

V gene TRBV6-2 or TRBV6-3 combines with J gene TRBJ2-3; possibly TRBD2 for D (5 bases). The CDR3 length is 17 residues. Germline CDR1 is MNHEY and CDR2 is SVGEGT. V was trimmed by 7 bases and J by 2 bases, leaving 22 bases between them. This CDR3 reads CASTYRRSGSSTDTQYF. The DNA of the CDR3 is TGTGCCAGCACCTACCGCCGCAGCGGATCCTCCACAGATACGCAGTATTTT.

Only a few counts were recorded for this clonotype. The chain employs TRBV27 and TRBJ1-6, with no clear D. Germline V lookup: CDR1 MNHEY, CDR2 SMNVEV (reference sequence). This CDR3 is built from 13 residues. The ends were cut back, 4 bases at V and 8 bases at J, with 9 bases in the middle. CDR3 sequence (DNA): TGTGCCAGCAGTTGGGTTGCCGATTCACCCCTCCACTTT. Protein: CASSWVADSPLHF.

This clonotype was seen a few times. An end of the junction differs from the germline gene, which may be a read error. This chain joins TRBV14 and TRBJ2-5; a possible D gene is TRBD1 (6 bases). Germline V gene lookup returns CDR1 SGHDN and CDR2 FVKESK. The CDR3 length is 16 residues. The CDR3, as DNA: TGTGCCAGCAGCCAAGATTGGCCACAGGGTCCAGAGATCCAGTACTTC. Translated, it gives CASSQDWPQGPEIQYF. The variable domain in full, completed from reference TRBV14 and TRBJ2-5, reads EAGVTQFPSHSVIEKGQTVTLRCDPISGHDNLYWYRRVMGKEIKFLLHFVKESKQDESGMPNNRFLAERTGGTYSTLKVQPAELEDSGVYFCASSQDWPQGPEIQYFGPGTRLLVL.

At least ten counts were recorded for this clonotype. The rearrangement links TRBV5-6 to TRBJ2-1, with D perhaps TRBD2 (6 bases). V dropped 4 bases and J dropped 2 bases, with 13 bases sitting between them. CDR1 and CDR2 (germline): SGHDT, YYEEEE. This CDR3 has 15 amino acids. DNA for the CDR3: TGTGCCAGCAGCACCCCCGGGACTGCCTACAATGAGCAGTTCTTC. Translation gives CASSTPGTAYNEQFF.

The chain has TRBV27 and TRBJ2-7, with TRBD1 matching 7 bases. The trim removed 3 bases at V and 0 bases at J, leaving 8 bases unmatched. Germline V lookup: CDR1 MNHEY, CDR2 SMNVEV (reference sequence). The CDR3 is 16 residues long. This chain's CDR3 is CASSFFAPGGSYEQYF. In DNA form, the CDR3 reads TGTGCCAGCAGTTTCTTCGCGCCAGGGGGCTCCTACGAGCAGTACTTC.

V gene TRBV27 combines with J gene TRBJ1-1; D is uncertain. Germline V gives CDR1 MNHEY, CDR2 SMNVEV (reference sequence). The CDR3 sequence is 12 residues long. V was pared by 9 bases and J by 4 bases, with 12 bases between. In DNA form, the CDR3 reads TGTGCCAGTAAGGTAGATGGCACTGAAGCTTTCTTT. This sequence encodes CASKVDGTEAFF.

This clonotype came up a few times. The DNA for the CDR3 is TGTGCCAGCAGTCTCTCAGGGGGCCGAGGCTACACCTTC. It encodes CASSLSGGRGYTF. V usage is TRBV27 and J usage is TRBJ1-2, with 8 bases identical to TRBD1. The V gene's germline CDR1 is MNHEY and CDR2 SMNVEV (reference sequence). V dropped 5 bases and J dropped 8; count of bases not matched to a gene: 7. The CDR3 is made up of 13 amino acids.